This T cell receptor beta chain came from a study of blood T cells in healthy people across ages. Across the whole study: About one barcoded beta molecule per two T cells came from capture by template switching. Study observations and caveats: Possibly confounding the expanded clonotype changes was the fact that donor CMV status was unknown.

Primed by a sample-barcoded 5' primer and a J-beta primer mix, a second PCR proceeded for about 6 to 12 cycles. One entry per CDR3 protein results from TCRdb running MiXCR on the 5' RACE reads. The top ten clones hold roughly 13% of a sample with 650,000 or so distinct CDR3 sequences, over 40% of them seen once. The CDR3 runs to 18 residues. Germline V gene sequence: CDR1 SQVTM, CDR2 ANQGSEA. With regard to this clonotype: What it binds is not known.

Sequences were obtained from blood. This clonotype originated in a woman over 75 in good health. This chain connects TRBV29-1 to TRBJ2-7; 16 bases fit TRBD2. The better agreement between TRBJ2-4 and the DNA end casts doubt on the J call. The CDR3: CSVEGLAGGSLSKNIQYF. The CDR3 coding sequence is TGCAGCGTTGAGGGACTAGCGGGAGGGTCCTTATCCAAAAACATTCAGTACTTC.